These 10 T cell receptor beta chains share one sample of origin, sequenced in a study of T cells in Graves' hyperthyroidism and ophthalmopathy. Researchers amplified the TCR beta CDR3 regions from RNA transcripts. First-round RT-PCR of the TCR CDR3 relied on the HTBI primer set. Each CDR3 protein is one row after TCRdb ran MiXCR on the multiplex PCR reads. Among a few hundred thousand distinct CDR3 sequences listed, 14% to 15% were seen once. The sequenced material came from blood. These receptors were taken from a woman aged 25 to 39 with Graves' hyperthyroidism.

This clonotype came up a few times. The chain combines TRBV5-6 with TRBJ2-7; D is ambiguous. This CDR3 comprises 14 residues. Germline CDR1 and CDR2: SGHDT and YYEEEE. V was clipped by 3 bases and J by 7 bases, with 17 bases between them. The CDR3 loop is CASSSRTALGEQYF. The DNA of the CDR3 is TGTGCCAGCAGCTCACGGACGGCTCTGGGAGAGCAGTACTTC.

This clonotype was counted ten times or more. This sequence joins TRBV2 and TRBJ1-2; 10 positions agree with TRBD1. Trimming at V came to 7 bases and at J to 6 bases, leaving 8 bases not matched to a gene. The CDR3 totals 14 residues. Per the germline V gene, CDR1 is SNHLY and CDR2 is FYNNEI. The CDR3 protein is CASTSGTGVDGYTF. In DNA, the CDR3 is TGTGCCAGCACATCCGGGACAGGGGTTGATGGCTACACCTTC. The variable domain in full, completed from reference TRBV2 and TRBJ1-2, reads EPEVTQTPSHQVTQMGQEVILRCVPISNHLYFYWYRQILGQKVEFLVSFYNNEISEKSEIFDDQFSVERPDGSNFTLKIRSTKLEDSAMYFCASTSGTGVDGYTFGSGTRLTVV.

This clonotype was seen repeatedly, ten times or more. The chain joins TRBV27 to TRBJ2-7; 11 nucleotides match TRBD1. After removal of 3 bases from V and 4 bases from J, the junction contained 5 bases not matched to a gene. This CDR3 has 15 amino acids. Germline V gene data show CDR1 as MNHEY and CDR2 as SMNVEV (reference sequence). In DNA, the CDR3 is TGTGCCAGCAGTTTCGGGACAGGGGGAATTTACGAGCAGTACTTC. Translation gives CASSFGTGGIYEQYF.

Ten or more counts support this clonotype. This chain connects TRBV5-1 to TRBJ2-7, with D unresolved. This CDR3 spans 11 amino acids. Germline V gives CDR1 SGHRS, CDR2 YFSETQ. V lost 5 bases, J lost 3 bases, and 6 bases lay in between. The DNA of the CDR3 is TGCGCCAGCAGGGCGAACTACGAGCAGTACTTC. Its protein product is CASRANYEQYF.

The sample holds many counts of this clonotype. The V gene is TRBV11-2, the J gene TRBJ2-1, with a possible D match to TRBD1 (6 bases). The CDR3 consists of 14 residues. Trimming took 5 bases from V and 1 from J, leaving 9 bases between them. Germline loops: CDR1 SGHAT, CDR2 FQNNGV. CDR3 nucleotide sequence: TGTGCCAGCAGCCCCACAGGGTCCTACAATGAGCAGTTCTTC. It encodes CASSPTGSYNEQFF.

This clonotype was observed many times. The rearrangement links TRBV18 to TRBJ2-1, with D perhaps matching TRBD1 or TRBD2 (5 bases each). This CDR3 has 13 residues. V was shortened by 3 bases and J by 5 bases, with 8 bases between the two germline ends. Germline V gives CDR1 KGHSH, CDR2 LQKENI. CDR3 DNA sequence: TGTGCCAGCTCACCCGGGGCCAACAATGAGCAGTTCTTC. Protein sequence: CASSPGANNEQFF.

This clonotype was seen many times. The chain combines TRBV6-2 or TRBV6-3 with TRBJ2-5; 11 positions agree with TRBD2. The junction had 12 bases not matched to a gene; V was cut back by 4 bases and J by 8 bases. The CDR3 has 16 amino acids. CDR1 and CDR2 from the germline V gene are MNHEY and SVGEGT. The CDR3 bases are TGTGCCAGCAGTTTGGACGGACTAGCGGGCCGGGAAACCCAGTACTTC. This codes for CASSLDGLAGRETQYF.

This clonotype was observed a handful of times. J is TRBJ2-2 and V is TRBV9; TRBD1 or TRBD2 may be the D gene (6 bases each). This CDR3 contains 18 residues. Germline CDR1 and CDR2: SGDLS and YYNGEE. V lost 3 bases, J lost 6 bases, and 24 bases lay in between. The CDR3, as DNA: TGTGCCAGCAGCGAATCACCGTATGGGGGGCGCATTCCCGGGGAGCTGTTTTTT. This gives the protein CASSESPYGGRIPGELFF.

V is TRBV7-2 and J is TRBJ1-6, with a tentative D call TRBD1 (6 bases). This CDR3 region has 18 residues. The germline V gene has CDR1 SGHTA and CDR2 FQGNSA. V lost 2 bases and J 4 bases, leaving 18 bases between the germline ends. CDR3 coding DNA: TGTGCCAGCAGCTTACGGTTGGCACAGGGTCCTTATAATTCACCCCTCCACTTT. Residues: CASSLRLAQGPYNSPLHF.

This clonotype has at least ten counts. J is TRBJ1-1 and V is TRBV2; D is perhaps TRBD1 (6 bases). This CDR3 comprises 16 residues. V lost 3 bases and J lost 0, with 14 bases in between. Germline CDR1 is SNHLY and CDR2 is FYNNEI. This CDR3 reads CASSDGAGALNTEAFF. In DNA, the CDR3 is TGTGCCAGCAGTGACGGGGCAGGGGCTCTGAACACTGAAGCTTTCTTT.